This T cell receptor beta chain was profiled in a study of T cells expressing NK-cell markers. Turning to the study itself: Investigators obtained TCR beta repertoires from sorted CD3+CD56+NKG2C+, CD3+CD56+NKG2C- and CD3+CD56-NKG2C+ T cells.

From the 5' RACE reads, TCRdb lists one entry per CDR3 protein and no DNA. The listing contains hundreds of thousands of distinct CDR3 sequences. The CDR3 has 15 amino acids. Germline V gene lookup returns CDR1 SGHKS and CDR2 YYEKEE (reference sequence). V is TRBV5-5 and J is TRBJ1-2; without DNA, the TCRdb call of TRBD1 cannot be checked. Sequenced input: blood T cells: a sorted CD56 or NKG2C T cell subset, CD4+ or CD8+ T cells, or bulk PBMC T cells (not recorded which). This TCR was recovered from a man aged 18-70 years in good health. The CDR3 here is CASSRGAGENYGYTF.